The 12 T cell receptor beta chains listed next were all sequenced from one sample in a study of blood T cell repertoires in COVID-19 (dated by TCRdb to 2018 to 2020). Library preparation employed the immunoSEQ multiplex PCR assay. TCRdb provides this immuneACCESS table in a form limited to in-frame rearrangements. Some clones are lacking; in checked studies, under half of them reflect an unresolved V gene, and why the rest are absent is not known. The table for this sample lists around 270,000 clones; about 83% of them were counted only once. The biggest ten clones account for less than 2% of the sample. The specimen was peripheral blood. These receptors all come from a woman aged 40 to 50 who had recovered from COVID-19.

This chain uses TRBV28 with TRBJ1-5; D remains ambiguous. The CDR3 totals 13 residues. Trimming removed 7 bases from V and 3 bases from J, with 10 bases in between. CDR1 MDHEN and CDR2 SYDVKM come from the germline V gene. The CDR3 here is CASIAGLNQPQHF. As DNA, the CDR3 is TGTGCCAGCATTGCTGGGCTCAATCAGCCCCAGCATTTT.

J is TRBJ2-7 and V is TRBV27, with a weak D call TRBD2 (5 bases). Per germline, CDR1 MNHEY and CDR2 SMNVEV (reference sequence). This CDR3 comprises 12 residues. The ends were cut back, 6 bases at V and 0 bases at J, with 6 bases in the middle. The CDR3: CASRGSSYEQYF. The CDR3 bases are TGTGCCAGCAGGGGGAGCTCCTACGAGCAGTACTTC.

The gene calls are TRBV3-1 (or the pseudogene TRBV3-2) and TRBJ1-1; tentatively, D is TRBD1 (6 bases). CDR1 is LGHDT and CDR2 is YNNKEL in the germline V gene (reference sequence). Trimming stripped 3 bases from V and 0 bases from J, with 8 bases between. The CDR3 has 14 amino acids. CDR3 sequence reads: CASSHRTVNTEAFF. The CDR3 DNA sequence: TGTGCCAGCAGCCACCGGACAGTGAACACTGAAGCTTTCTTT.

The chain uses TRBV28 and TRBJ2-1, with D possibly being TRBD1 (6 bases). V dropped 6 bases and J dropped 5 bases, with 20 bases sitting between them. The CDR3 extends over 16 amino acids. Germline V gene lookup returns CDR1 MDHEN and CDR2 SYDVKM. The chain's CDR3 is CASRYGSWTENNEQFF. The CDR3 region has the DNA TGTGCCAGCAGATATGGTTCCTGGACAGAGAACAATGAGCAGTTCTTC.

About this clone: At one end, the junction sequence differs from germline, possibly due to a read error. This chain connects TRBV28 to TRBJ2-2; D perhaps matches TRBD1 (6 bases). Germline CDR1 and CDR2: MDHEN and SYDVKM. The CDR3 loop spans 18 amino acids. CDR3 loop: CASSFPTSGGPNTGELFF. Written as DNA, the CDR3 is TGTGCCAGCAGTTTCCCTACCAGTGGGGGCCCGAATACCGGGGAGCTGTTTTTT.

This rearrangement joins TRBV7-9 to TRBJ2-5; TRBD1 matches 11 bases. J lost 1 base, V lost 3 bases, and 7 bases had no gene match. Per the germline V gene, CDR1 is SEHNR and CDR2 is FQNEAQ (reference sequence). The CDR3 has 17 amino acids. DNA of the CDR3: TGTGCCAGCAGCTTTGGACAGGGGGCGAGAATCCAAGAGACCCAGTACTTC. As protein: CASSFGQGARIQETQYF.

The chain employs TRBV5-5 and TRBJ2-5; D gene uncertain. This CDR3 is 14 amino acids long. Germline V gene sequence: CDR1 SGHKS, CDR2 YYEKEE (reference sequence). V dropped 0 bases and J dropped 3 bases, with 9 bases sitting between them. CDR3: CASSLVPPKETQYF. CDR3 bases: TGTGCCAGCAGCTTGGTTCCCCCCAAAGAGACCCAGTACTTC.

As for this clone: The sample holds other DNA sequences that translate to the same CDR3. V is TRBV18 and J is TRBJ1-5; the D gene is possibly TRBD1 (5 bases). Trimming pared 3 bases from V and 0 bases from J, leaving 6 bases between. From germline, CDR1 is KGHSH and CDR2 LQKENI. The CDR3 runs to 14 residues. The CDR3 is CASSPQGSNQPQHF. In DNA, the CDR3 is TGTGCCAGCTCACCCCAGGGTAGCAATCAGCCCCAGCATTTT.

The chain employs TRBV14 and TRBJ2-2; TRBD1 matches 7 bases. J lost 1 base, V lost 4 bases, and 3 bases had no gene match. Germline values: CDR1 SGHDN, CDR2 FVKESK. The CDR3 consists of 15 residues. The CDR3 spells CASSPRTGNTGELFF. The CDR3 coding sequence is TGTGCCAGCAGCCCCCGGACAGGGAACACCGGGGAGCTGTTTTTT. Full variable domain (missing parts from reference TRBV14 and TRBJ2-2): EAGVTQFPSHSVIEKGQTVTLRCDPISGHDNLYWYRRVMGKEIKFLLHFVKESKQDESGMPNNRFLAERTGGTYSTLKVQPAELEDSGVYFCASSPRTGNTGELFFGEGSRLTVL.

This clone was counted between two and nine times. The gene calls are TRBV6-1 and TRBJ1-1; possibly TRBD1 for D (5 bases). The CDR3 length is 13 residues. Germline assignment: CDR1 MNHNS and CDR2 SASEGT. Trimming cost V 1 base and J 4 bases, with 7 bases left between them. In DNA, the CDR3 is TGTGCCAGCAGTGAAGGGGGCGGCACTGAAGCTTTCTTT. As protein: CASSEGGGTEAFF.

V gene TRBV19 combines with J gene TRBJ2-6; D gene ambiguous. Germline assignment: CDR1 LNHDA and CDR2 SQIVND (reference sequence). This CDR3 comprises 14 residues. Trimming cost V 4 bases and J 4 bases, with 8 bases left between them. The CDR3 DNA follows: TGTGCCAGTAGTACAGGTCCCGGGGCCAACGTCCTGACTTTC. It codes for CASSTGPGANVLTF.

The chain has TRBV27 and TRBJ2-2; a weak D match, TRBD1 (5 bases). Trimming cost V 9 bases and J 6 bases, with 17 bases left between them. The CDR3 has 14 amino acids. From germline, CDR1 is MNHEY and CDR2 SMNVEV (reference sequence). The CDR3 is CASSPRASAGELFF. The CDR3 nucleotides are TGTGCCAGTTCCCCCAGGGCGTCTGCCGGGGAGCTGTTTTTT.